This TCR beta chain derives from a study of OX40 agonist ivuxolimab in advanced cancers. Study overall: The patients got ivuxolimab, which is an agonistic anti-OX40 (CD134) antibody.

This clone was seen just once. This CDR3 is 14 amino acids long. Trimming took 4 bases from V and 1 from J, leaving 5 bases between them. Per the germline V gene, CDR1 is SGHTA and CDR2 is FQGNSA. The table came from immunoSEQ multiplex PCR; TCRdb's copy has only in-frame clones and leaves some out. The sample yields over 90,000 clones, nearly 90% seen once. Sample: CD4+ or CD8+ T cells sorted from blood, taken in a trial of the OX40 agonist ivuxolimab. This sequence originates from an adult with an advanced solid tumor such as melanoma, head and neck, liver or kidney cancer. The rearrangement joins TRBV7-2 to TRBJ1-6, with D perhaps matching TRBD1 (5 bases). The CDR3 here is CASSWGSYNSPLHF. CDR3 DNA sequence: TGTGCCAGCAGCTGGGGGTCCTATAATTCACCCCTCCACTTT.